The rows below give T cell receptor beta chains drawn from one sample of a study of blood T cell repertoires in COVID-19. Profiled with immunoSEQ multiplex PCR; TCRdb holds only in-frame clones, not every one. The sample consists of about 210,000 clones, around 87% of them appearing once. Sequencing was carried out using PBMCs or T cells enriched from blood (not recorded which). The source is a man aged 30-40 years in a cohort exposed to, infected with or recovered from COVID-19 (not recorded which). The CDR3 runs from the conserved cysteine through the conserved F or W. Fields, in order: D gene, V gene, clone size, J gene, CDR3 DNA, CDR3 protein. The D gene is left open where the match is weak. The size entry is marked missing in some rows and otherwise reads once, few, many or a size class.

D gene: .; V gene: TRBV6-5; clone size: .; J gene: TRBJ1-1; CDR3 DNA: TGTGCCAGCAGTTCCTCGGGAGGGGGGAACACTGAAGCTTTCTTT; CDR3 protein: CASSSSGGGNTEAFF
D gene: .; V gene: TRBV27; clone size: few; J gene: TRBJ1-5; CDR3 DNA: TGTGCCAGCAGCCGTATTATATACCGGCAGGGAGGTAGTTTGGTGAGCAATCAGCCCCAGCATTTT; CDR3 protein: CASSRIIYRQGGSLVSNQPQHF
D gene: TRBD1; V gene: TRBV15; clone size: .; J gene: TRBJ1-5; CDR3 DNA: TGTGCCACCAGCAGAAAGGACAGGGTTGAAATTCCCCAGCATTTT; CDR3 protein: CATSRKDRVEIPQHF
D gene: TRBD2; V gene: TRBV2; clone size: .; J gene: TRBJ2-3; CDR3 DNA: TGTGCCAGCAATTCCGCCGGGACTAGCGGGAGTACAGATACGCAGTATTTT; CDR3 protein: CASNSAGTSGSTDTQYF
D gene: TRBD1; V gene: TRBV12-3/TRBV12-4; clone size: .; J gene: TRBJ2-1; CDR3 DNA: TGTGCCAGCACCAAGACAGGGTTCAATGAGCAGTTCTTC; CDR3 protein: CASTKTGFNEQFF
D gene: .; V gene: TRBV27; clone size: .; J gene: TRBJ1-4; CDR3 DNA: TGTGCCAGCAGTGACGGACAGAACCATCCGGAAAAACTGTTTTTT; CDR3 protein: CASSDGQNHPEKLFF
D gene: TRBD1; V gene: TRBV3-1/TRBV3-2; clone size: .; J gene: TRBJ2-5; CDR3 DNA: TGTGCCAGCAGCCCAAACTTGGACAGGCGGGAGACCCAGTACTTC; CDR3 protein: CASSPNLDRRETQYF
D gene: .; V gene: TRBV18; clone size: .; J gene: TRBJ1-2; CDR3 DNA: TGTGCCAGCTCACCGAACAGTAACTATGGCTACACCTTC; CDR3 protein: CASSPNSNYGYTF
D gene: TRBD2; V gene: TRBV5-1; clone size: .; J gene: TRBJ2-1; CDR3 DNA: TGCGCCAGCAGACTGACTAGCGGGGGATACAATGAGCAGTTCTTC; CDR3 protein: CASRLTSGGYNEQFF
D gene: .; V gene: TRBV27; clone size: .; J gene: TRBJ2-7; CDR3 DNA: TGTGCCAGCAGTTTTAATGGAGCAACACCCTACGAGCAGTACTTC; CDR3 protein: CASSFNGATPYEQYF
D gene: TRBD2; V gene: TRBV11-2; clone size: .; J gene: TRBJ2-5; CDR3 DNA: TGTGCCAGCAGACCGGGACTAGCGGGAGAAGCTGAGACCCAGTACTTC; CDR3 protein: CASRPGLAGEAETQYF
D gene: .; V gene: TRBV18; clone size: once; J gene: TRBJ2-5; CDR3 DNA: TGTGCCAGCTCACCACCCCAACAAGAGACCCAGTACTTC; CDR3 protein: CASSPPQQETQYF
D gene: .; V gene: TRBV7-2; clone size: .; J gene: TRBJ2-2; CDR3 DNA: TGTGCCAGCAGCTCTCGGAGGGCGGTCGGGGAGCTGTTTTTT; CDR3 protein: CASSSRRAVGELFF
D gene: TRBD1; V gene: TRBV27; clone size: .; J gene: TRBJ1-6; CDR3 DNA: TGTGCCAGCAGTTTAATGTTTCTGTCGCGACAGGGCAGGTTCGGGAATTCACCCCTCCACTTT; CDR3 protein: CASSLMFLSRQGRFGNSPLHF
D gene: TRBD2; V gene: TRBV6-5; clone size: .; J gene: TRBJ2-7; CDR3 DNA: TGTGCCAGCAGGGCACTCCGGGGGGGTAGCGAGCAGTACTTC; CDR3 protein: CASRALRGGSEQYF
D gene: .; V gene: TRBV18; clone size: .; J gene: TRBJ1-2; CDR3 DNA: TGTGCCAGCTCACCGGGGGGGGGCCAGAGTCGCGGCTACACCTTC; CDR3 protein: CASSPGGGQSRGYTF